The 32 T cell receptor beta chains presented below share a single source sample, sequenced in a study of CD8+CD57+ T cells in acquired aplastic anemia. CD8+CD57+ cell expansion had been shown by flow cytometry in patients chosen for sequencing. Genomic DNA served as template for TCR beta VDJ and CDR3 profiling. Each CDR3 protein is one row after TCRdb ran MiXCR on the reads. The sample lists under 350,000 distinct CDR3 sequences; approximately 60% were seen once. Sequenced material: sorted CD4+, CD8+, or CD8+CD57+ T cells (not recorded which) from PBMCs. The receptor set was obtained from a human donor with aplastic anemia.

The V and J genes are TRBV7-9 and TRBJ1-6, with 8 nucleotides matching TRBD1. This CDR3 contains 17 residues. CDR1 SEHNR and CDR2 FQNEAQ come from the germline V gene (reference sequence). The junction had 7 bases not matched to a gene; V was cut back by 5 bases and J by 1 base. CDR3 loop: CASSRVTGGSYNSPLHF. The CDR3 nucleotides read TGTGCCAGCAGCCGAGTCACAGGGGGATCCTATAATTCACCCCTCCACTTT.

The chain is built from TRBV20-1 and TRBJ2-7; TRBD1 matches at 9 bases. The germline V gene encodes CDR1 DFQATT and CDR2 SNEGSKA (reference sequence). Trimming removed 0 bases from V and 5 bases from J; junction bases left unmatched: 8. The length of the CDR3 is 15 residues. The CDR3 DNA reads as TGCAGTGCTAGAGATAGGAGGACAGGGGACCACGAGCAGTACTTC. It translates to CSARDRRTGDHEQYF.

DNA of the CDR3: TGCAGTGCTAGAGTGTGGGGCAGGGGCTCTGGAAACATTCAGTACTTC. It specifies CSARVWGRGSGNIQYF. V gene TRBV20-1 combines with J gene TRBJ2-4; D possibly corresponds to TRBD1 (6 bases). This CDR3 contains 16 residues. The V and J ends lost 1 base and 6 bases respectively, with 19 bases between them. Germline CDR1 and CDR2: DFQATT and SNEGSKA (reference sequence).

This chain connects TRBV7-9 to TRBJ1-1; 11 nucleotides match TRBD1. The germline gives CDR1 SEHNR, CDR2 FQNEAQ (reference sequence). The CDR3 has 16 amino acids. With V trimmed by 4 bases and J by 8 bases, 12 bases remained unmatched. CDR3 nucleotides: TGTGCCAGCAGCTCCAAAAAAGGGACAGGGGGTATAGAAGCTTTCTTT. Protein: CASSSKKGTGGIEAFF. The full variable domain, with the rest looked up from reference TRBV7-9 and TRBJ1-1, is DTGVSQNPRHKITKRGQNVTFRCDPISEHNRLYWYRQTLGQGPEFLTYFQNEAQLEKSRLLSDRFSAERPKGSFSTLEIQRTEQGDSAMYLCASSSKKGTGGIEAFFGQGTRLTVV.

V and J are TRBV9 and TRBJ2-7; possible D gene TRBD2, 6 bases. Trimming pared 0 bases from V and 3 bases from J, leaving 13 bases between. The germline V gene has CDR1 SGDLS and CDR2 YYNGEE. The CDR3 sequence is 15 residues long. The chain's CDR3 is CASSVAAGWGYEQYF. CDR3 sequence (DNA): TGTGCCAGCAGCGTAGCGGCGGGATGGGGCTACGAGCAGTACTTC. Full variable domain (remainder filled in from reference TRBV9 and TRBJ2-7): DSGVTQTPKHLITATGQRVTLRCSPRSGDLSVYWYQQSLDQGLQFLIQYYNGEERAKGNILERFSAQQFPDLHSELNLSSLELGDSALYFCASSVAAGWGYEQYFGPGTRLTVT.

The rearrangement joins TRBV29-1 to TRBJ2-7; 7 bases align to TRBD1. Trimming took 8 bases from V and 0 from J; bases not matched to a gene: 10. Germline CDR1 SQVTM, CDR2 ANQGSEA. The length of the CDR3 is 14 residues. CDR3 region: CSHLGQSYSYEQYF. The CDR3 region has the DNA TGCAGCCATTTGGGACAGTCGTACTCCTACGAGCAGTACTTC.

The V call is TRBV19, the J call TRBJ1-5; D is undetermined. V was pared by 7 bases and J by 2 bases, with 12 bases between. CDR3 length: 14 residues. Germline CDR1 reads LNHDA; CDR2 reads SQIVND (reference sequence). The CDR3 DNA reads TGTGCCAGTATATCGAGGGAGGGCAATCAGCCCCAGCATTTT. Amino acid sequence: CASISREGNQPQHF.

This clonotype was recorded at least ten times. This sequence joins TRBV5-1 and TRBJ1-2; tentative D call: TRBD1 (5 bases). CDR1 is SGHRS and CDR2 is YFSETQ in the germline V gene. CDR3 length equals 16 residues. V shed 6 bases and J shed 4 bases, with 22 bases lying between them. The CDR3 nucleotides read TGCGCCAGCAACTCTGAGCCCACAGACAGACGCTATGGCTACACCTTC. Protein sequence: CASNSEPTDRRYGYTF.

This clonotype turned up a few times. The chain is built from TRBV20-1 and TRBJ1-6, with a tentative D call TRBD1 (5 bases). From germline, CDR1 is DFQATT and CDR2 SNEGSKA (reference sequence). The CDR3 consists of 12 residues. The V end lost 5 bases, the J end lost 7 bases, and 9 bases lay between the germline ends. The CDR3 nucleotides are TGCAGTGCTGGGGGGTTCAATTCACCCCTCCACTTT. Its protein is CSAGGFNSPLHF.

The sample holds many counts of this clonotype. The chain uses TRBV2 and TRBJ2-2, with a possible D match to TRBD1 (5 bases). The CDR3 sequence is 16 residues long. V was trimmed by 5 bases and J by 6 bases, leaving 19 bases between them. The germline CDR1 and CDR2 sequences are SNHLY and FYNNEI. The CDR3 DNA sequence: TGTGCCAGCAGTTCCGGGCAGGGCGCGTGGGCCGGGGAGCTGTTTTTT. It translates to CASSSGQGAWAGELFF.

The DNA for the CDR3 is TGTGCCAGCAGCTTATTCGACTTGGGGACAGATACGCAGTATTTT. This translates into CASSLFDLGTDTQYF. The chain links TRBV7-2 to TRBJ2-3; no clear D gene. The CDR3 is 15 amino acids. Between the trimmed V and J ends, which lost 2 bases and 3 bases, there was a span of 12 bases. CDR1 is SGHTA and CDR2 is FQGNSA in the germline V gene.

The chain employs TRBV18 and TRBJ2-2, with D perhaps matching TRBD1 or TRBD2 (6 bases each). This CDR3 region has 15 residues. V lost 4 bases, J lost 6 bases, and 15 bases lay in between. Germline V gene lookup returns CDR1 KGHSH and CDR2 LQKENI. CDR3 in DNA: TGTGCCAGCTCACGTGCACAGGGAGGAGCCGGGGAGCTGTTTTTT. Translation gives CASSRAQGGAGELFF.

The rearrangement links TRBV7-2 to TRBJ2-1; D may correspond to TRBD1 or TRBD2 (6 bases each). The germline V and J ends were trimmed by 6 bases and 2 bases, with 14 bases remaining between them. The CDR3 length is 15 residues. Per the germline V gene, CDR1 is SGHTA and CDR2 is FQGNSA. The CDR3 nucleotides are TGTGCCAGCAGTTCCGACAGGACTACCTACAATGAGCAGTTCTTC. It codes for CASSSDRTTYNEQFF.

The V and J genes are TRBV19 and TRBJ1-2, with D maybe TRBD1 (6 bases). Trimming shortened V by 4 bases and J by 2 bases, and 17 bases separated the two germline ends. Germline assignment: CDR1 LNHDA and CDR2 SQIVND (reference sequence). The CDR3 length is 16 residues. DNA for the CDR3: TGTGCCAGTAGTACAAAAAGCAGGGGCCCCAACTATGGCTACACCTTC. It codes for CASSTKSRGPNYGYTF.

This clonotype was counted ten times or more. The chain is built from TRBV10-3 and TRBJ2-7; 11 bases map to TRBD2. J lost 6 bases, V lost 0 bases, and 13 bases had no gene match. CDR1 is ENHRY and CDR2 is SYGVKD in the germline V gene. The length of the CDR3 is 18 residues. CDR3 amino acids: CAISESWLAGGEPGEQYF. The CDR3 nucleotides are TGTGCCATCAGTGAGTCGTGGTTAGCGGGGGGGGAGCCGGGCGAGCAGTACTTC.

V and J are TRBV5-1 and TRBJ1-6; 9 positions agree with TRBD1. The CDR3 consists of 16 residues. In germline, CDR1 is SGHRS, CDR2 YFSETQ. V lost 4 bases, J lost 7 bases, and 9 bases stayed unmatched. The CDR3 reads CASSRGQTGGNSPLHF. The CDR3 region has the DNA TGCGCCAGCAGCCGGGGACAGACAGGGGGAAATTCACCCCTCCACTTT. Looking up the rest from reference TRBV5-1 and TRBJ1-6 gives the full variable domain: KAGVTQTPRYLIKTRGQQVTLSCSPISGHRSVSWYQQTPGQGLQFLFEYFSETQRNKGNFPGRFSGRQFSNSRSEMNVSTLELGDSALYLCASSRGQTGGNSPLHFGNGTRLTVT.

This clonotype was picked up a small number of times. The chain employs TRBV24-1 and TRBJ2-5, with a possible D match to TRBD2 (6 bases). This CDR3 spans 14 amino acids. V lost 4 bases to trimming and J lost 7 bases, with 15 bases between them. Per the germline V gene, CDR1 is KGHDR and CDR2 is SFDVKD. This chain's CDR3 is CATSDLGVEGTQYF. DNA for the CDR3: TGTGCCACCAGTGACTTGGGGGTGGAGGGGACCCAGTACTTC.

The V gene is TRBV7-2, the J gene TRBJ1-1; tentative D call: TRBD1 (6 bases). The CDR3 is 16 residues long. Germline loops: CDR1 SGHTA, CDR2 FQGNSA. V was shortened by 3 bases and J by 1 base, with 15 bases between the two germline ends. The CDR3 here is CASSLGGGASNTEAFF. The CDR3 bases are TGTGCCAGCAGCTTGGGAGGGGGGGCCTCGAACACTGAAGCTTTCTTT.

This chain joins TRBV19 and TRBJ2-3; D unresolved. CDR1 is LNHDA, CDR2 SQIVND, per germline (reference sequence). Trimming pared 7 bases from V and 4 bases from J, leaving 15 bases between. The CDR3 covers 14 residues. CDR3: CASTHTLGADTQYF. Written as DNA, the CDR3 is TGTGCCAGTACCCACACCCTGGGTGCAGATACGCAGTATTTT.

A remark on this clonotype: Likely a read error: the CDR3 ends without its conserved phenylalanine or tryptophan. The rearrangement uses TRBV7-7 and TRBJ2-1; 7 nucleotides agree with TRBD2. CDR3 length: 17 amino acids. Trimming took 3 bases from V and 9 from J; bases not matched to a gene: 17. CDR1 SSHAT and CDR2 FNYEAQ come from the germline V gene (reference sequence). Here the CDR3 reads CASSFGLAAYYNSEQFL. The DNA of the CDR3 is TGTGCCAGCAGCTTCGGGCTAGCGGCCTATTACAATTCTGAGCAGTTCCTC.

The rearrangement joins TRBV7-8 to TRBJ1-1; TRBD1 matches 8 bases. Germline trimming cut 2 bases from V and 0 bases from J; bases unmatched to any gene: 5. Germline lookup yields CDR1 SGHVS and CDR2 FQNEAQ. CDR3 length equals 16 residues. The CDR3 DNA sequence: TGTGCCAGCAGCTTACACAGGGGGGATATGAACACTGAAGCTTTCTTT. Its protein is CASSLHRGDMNTEAFF.

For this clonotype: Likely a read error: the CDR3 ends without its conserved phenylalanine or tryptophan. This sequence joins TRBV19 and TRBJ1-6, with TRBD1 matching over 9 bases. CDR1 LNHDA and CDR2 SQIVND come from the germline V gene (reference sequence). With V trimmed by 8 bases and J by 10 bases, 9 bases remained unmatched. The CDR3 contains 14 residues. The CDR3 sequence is CASGETGGISPLHS. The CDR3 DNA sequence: TGTGCCAGTGGTGAGACAGGGGGAATCTCACCCCTCCACTCT.

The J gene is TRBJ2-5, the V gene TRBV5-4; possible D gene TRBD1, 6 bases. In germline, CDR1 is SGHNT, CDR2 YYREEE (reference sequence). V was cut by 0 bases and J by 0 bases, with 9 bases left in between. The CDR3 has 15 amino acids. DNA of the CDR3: TGTGCCAGCAGCTTGGGGCAGGGGAACCAAGAGACCCAGTACTTC. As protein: CASSLGQGNQETQYF. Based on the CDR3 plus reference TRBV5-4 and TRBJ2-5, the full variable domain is ETGVTQSPTHLIKTRGQQVTLRCSSQSGHNTVSWYQQALGQGPQFIFQYYREEENGRGNFPPRFSGLQFPNYSSELNVNALELDDSALYLCASSLGQGNQETQYFGPGTRLLVL.

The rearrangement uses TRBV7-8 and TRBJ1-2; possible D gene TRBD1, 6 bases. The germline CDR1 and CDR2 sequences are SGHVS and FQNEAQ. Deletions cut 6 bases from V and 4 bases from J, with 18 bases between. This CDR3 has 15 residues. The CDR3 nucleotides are TGTGCCAGCAGTCCTTTACAGGGATCTGGCTATGGCTACACCTTC. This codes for CASSPLQGSGYGYTF.

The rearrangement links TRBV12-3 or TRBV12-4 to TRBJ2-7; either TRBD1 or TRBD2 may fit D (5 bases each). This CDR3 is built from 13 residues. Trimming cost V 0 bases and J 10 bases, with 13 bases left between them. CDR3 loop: CASSLAGTSGQYF. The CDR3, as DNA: TGTGCCAGCAGTTTAGCCGGGACGTCGGGCCAGTACTTC.

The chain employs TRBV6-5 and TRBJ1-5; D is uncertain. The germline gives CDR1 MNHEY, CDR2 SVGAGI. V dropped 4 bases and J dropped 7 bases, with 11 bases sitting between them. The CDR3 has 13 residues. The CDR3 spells CASSLSEIQPQHF. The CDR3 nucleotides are TGTGCCAGCAGTTTATCCGAGATCCAGCCCCAGCATTTT.

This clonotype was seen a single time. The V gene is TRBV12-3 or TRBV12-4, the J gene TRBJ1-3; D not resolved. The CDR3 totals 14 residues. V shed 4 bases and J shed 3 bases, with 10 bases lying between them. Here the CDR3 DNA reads TGTGCCAGCAGTTCGGACCTAGGTGGAAACACCATATATTTT. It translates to CASSSDLGGNTIYF.

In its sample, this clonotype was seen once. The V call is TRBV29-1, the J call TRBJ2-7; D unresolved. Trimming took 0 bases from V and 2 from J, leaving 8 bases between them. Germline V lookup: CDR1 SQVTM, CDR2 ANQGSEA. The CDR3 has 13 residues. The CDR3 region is CSVEEGAAYEQYF. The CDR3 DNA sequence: TGCAGCGTTGAAGAAGGAGCTGCCTACGAGCAGTACTTC.

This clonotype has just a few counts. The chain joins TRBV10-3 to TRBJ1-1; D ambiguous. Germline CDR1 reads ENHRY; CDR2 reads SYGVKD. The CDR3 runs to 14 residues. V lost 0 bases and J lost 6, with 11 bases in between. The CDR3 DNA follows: TGTGCCATCAGTGAGTCGCCCAGGTTAGCTGAAGCTTTCTTT. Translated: CAISESPRLAEAFF.

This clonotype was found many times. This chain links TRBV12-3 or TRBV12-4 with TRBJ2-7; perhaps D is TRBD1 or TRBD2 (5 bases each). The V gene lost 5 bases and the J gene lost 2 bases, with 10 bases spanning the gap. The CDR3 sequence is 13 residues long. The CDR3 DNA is TGTGCCAGCAGTCGGGACCAAGCCTACGAGCAGTACTTC. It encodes CASSRDQAYEQYF.

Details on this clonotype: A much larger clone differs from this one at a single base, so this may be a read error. CDR3 sequence reads: CASNTGRSKGIQYF. Written as DNA, the CDR3 is TGCGCCAGCAATACCGGAAGAAGCAAGGGCATTCAGTACTTC. The V gene is TRBV10-1, the J gene TRBJ2-4; D is unclear. The CDR3 totals 14 residues. In germline, CDR1 is WNHNN, CDR2 SYGVQD (reference sequence). Trimming took 7 bases from V and 9 from J, leaving 19 bases between them.

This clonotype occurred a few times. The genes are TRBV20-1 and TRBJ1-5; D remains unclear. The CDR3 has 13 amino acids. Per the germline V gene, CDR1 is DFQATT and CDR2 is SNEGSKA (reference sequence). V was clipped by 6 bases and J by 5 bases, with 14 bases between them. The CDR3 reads CSAWVLRDQPQHF. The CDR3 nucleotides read TGCAGTGCATGGGTTTTGAGGGATCAGCCCCAGCATTTT.